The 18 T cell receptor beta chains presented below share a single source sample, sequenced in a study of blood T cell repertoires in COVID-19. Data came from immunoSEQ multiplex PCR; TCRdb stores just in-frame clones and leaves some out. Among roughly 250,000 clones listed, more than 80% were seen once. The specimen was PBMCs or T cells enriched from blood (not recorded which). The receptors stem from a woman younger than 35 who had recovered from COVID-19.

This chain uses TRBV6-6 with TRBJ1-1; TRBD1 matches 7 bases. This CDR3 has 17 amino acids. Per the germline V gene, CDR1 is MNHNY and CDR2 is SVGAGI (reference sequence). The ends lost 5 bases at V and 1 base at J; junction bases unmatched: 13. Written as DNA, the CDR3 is TGTGCCAGCAGTCCCCGAACCGGGACAGTAAAGAACACTGAAGCTTTCTTT. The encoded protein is CASSPRTGTVKNTEAFF.

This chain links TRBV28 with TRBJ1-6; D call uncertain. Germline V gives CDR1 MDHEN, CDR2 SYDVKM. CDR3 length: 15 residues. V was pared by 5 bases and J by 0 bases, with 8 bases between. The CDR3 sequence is CASSPRISYNSPLHF. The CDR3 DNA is TGTGCCAGCAGTCCGAGAATCTCCTATAATTCACCCCTCCACTTT.

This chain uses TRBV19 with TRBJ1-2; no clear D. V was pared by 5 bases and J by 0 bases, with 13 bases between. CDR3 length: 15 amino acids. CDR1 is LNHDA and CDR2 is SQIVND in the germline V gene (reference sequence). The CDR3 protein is CASSARHLANYGYTF. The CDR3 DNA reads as TGTGCCAGTAGTGCTCGCCATCTAGCTAACTATGGCTACACCTTC. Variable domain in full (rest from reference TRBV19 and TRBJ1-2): DGGITQSPKYLFRKEGQNVTLSCEQNLNHDAMYWYRQDPGQGLRLIYYSQIVNDFQKGDIAEGYSVSREKKESFPLTVTSAQKNPTAFYLCASSARHLANYGYTFGSGTRLTVV.

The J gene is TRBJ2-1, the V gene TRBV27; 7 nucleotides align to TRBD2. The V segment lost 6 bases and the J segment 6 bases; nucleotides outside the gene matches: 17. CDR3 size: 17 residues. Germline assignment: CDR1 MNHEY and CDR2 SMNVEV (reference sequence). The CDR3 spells CASSPWGGVPSANEQFF. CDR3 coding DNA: TGTGCCAGCAGCCCTTGGGGGGGGGTCCCTTCGGCCAATGAGCAGTTCTTC.

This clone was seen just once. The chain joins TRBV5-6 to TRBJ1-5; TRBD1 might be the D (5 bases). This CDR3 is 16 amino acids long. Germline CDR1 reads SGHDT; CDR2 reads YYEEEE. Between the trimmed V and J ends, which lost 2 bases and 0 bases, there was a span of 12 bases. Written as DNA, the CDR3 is TGTGCCAGCAGCTTAGGGGCAGCCGTTAGCAATCAGCCCCAGCATTTT. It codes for CASSLGAAVSNQPQHF.

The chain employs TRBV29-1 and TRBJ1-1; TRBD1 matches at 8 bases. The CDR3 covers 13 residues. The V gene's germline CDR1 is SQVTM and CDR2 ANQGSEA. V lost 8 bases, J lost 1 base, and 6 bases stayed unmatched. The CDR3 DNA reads TGCAGCTCCGGACAGGGCAGGAACACTGAAGCTTTCTTT. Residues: CSSGQGRNTEAFF.

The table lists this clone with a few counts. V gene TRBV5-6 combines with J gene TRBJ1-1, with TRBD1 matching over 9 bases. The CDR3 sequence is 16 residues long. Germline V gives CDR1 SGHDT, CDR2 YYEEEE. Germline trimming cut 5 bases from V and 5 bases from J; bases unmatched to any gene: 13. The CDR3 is CASSPDRGRPGTEAFF. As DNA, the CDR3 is TGTGCCAGCAGTCCGGACAGGGGCCGCCCCGGGACTGAAGCTTTCTTT.

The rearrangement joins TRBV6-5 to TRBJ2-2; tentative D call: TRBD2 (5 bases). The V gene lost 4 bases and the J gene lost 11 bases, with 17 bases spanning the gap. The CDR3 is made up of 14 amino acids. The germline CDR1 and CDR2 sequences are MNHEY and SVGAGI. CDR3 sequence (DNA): TGTGCCAGCAGTTCTGACCTAGCCTCTCGTGAGCTGTTTTTT. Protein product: CASSSDLASRELFF.

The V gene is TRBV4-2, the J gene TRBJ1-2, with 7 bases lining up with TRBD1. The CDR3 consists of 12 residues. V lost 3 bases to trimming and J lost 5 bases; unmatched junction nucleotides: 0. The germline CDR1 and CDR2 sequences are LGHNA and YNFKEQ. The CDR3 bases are TGTGCCAGCAGCCAGACAGGGTATGGCTACACCTTC. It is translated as CASSQTGYGYTF.

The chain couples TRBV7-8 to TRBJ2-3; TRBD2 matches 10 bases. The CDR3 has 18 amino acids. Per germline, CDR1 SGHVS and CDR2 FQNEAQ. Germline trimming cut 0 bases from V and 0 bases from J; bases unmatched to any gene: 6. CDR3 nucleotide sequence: TGTGCCAGCAGCTTAGCCAGCGGGGGGGTCACTAGCACAGATACGCAGTATTTT. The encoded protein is CASSLASGGVTSTDTQYF.

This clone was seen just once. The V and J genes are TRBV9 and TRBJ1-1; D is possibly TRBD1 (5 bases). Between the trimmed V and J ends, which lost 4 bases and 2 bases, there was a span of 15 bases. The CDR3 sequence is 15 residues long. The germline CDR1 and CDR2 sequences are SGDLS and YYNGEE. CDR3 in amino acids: CASSYLETGNTEAFF. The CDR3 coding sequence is TGTGCCAGCAGCTACCTTGAAACAGGAAACACTGAAGCTTTCTTT.

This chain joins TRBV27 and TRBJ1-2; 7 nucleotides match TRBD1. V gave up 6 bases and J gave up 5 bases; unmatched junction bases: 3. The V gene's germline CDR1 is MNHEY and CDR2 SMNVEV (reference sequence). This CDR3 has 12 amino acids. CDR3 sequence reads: CASRAGGYGYTF. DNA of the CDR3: TGTGCCAGCAGGGCAGGGGGGTATGGCTACACCTTC.

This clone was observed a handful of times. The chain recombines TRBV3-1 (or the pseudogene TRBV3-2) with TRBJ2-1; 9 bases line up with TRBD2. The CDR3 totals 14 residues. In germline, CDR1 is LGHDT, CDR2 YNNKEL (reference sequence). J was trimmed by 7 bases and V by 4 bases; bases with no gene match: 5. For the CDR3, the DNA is TGTGCCAGCAGCCTTTTGGGACTAGCAAATGAGCAGTTCTTC. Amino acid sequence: CASSLLGLANEQFF.

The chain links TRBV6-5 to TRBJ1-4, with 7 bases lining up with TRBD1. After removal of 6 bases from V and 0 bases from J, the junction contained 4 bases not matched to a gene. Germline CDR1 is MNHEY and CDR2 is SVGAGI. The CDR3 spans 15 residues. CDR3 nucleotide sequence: TGTGCCAGCAGGGCAGGGGGACCAACTAATGAAAAACTGTTTTTT. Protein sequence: CASRAGGPTNEKLFF.

CDR3: CASSLYRVEETQYF. Written as DNA, the CDR3 is TGTGCCAGCAGCTTGTACAGGGTTGAAGAGACCCAGTACTTC. The chain recombines TRBV5-8 with TRBJ2-5; perhaps TRBD1 as D (6 bases). There are 14 residues in the CDR3. The V end was cut by 1 base, the J end by 3 bases, with 10 bases between. Germline-derived CDR1 and CDR2 are SGHTS and YDEGEE.

In DNA, the CDR3 is TGTGCCAGCAGCCCAAATCCTAGCGGGGGGGCTCGGGAGACCCAGTACTTC. Encoded protein: CASSPNPSGGARETQYF. The rearrangement uses TRBV9 and TRBJ2-5, with TRBD2 matching over 12 bases. J was trimmed by 5 bases and V by 4 bases; bases with no gene match: 12. This CDR3 has 17 amino acids. Germline V gene sequence: CDR1 SGDLS, CDR2 YYNGEE.

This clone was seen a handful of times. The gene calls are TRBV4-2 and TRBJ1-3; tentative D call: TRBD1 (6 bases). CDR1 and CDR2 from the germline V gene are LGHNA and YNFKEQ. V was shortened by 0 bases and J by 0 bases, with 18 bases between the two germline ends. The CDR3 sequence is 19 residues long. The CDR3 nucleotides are TGTGCCAGCAGCCAAGACCCCGGACAGCTAAATTACTCTGGAAACACCATATATTTT. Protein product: CASSQDPGQLNYSGNTIYF.

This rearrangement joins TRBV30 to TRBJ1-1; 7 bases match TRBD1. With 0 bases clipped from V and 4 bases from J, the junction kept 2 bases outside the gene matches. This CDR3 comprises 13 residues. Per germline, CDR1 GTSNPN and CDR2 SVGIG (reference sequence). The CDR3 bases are TGTGCCTGGAGTGTTACAGGGGCCACTGAAGCTTTCTTT. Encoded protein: CAWSVTGATEAFF.